The 13 T cell receptor beta chains reported below all come from one sample, sequenced in a study of blood T cell repertoires in COVID-19. Generated by immunoSEQ multiplex PCR, the TCRdb table keeps only in-frame clones and is missing some. The data show about 380,000 clones, with 88% seen just once and 1.2% held by the top ten. The sequenced sample consisted of PBMCs or T cells enriched from blood (not recorded which). These receptors were obtained from a woman in her late teens or twenties who had recovered from COVID-19.

This chain links TRBV6-4 with TRBJ2-3, with 9 positions matching TRBD2. CDR1 and CDR2 from the germline V gene are MRHNA and SNTAGT. The CDR3 runs 15 residues. V lost 5 bases and J lost 4; bases outside the gene matches: 7. CDR3 nucleotides: TGTGCCAGCAGTCTGCGGGGGGGCACCGCAGATACGCAGTATTTT. Translating gives CASSLRGGTADTQYF.

The gene calls are TRBV29-1 and TRBJ1-5, with TRBD1 identical over 11 bases. Losses at the gene ends were 6 bases for V and 7 bases for J; bases not matched to a gene: 5. CDR1 SQVTM and CDR2 ANQGSEA come from the germline V gene. The CDR3 has 13 amino acids. The CDR3 loop is CSVGGTGGQPQHF. CDR3 coding DNA: TGCAGCGTGGGGGGGACAGGGGGACAGCCCCAGCATTTT.

This clone has just one count. The J gene is TRBJ2-6, the V gene TRBV9, with TRBD2 identical over 7 bases. The CDR3 length is 16 residues. V dropped 0 bases and J dropped 2; count of bases not matched to a gene: 2. Germline values: CDR1 SGDLS, CDR2 YYNGEE. CDR3 coding DNA: TGTGCCAGCAGCGTAGGCGGGACTACTGGGGCCAACGTCCTGACTTTC. Protein sequence: CASSVGGTTGANVLTF.

The chain combines TRBV5-6 with TRBJ2-1; 11 positions match TRBD2. CDR3 length: 16 residues. The junction had 5 bases not matched to a gene; V was cut back by 4 bases and J by 2 bases. Germline CDR1 reads SGHDT; CDR2 reads YYEEEE. CDR3 in DNA: TGTGCCAGCAGCGAAACTAGCGGGGGTGCCTACAATGAGCAGTTCTTC. Translated: CASSETSGGAYNEQFF.

The chain carries TRBV6-5 and TRBJ1-2, with D possibly being TRBD1 (5 bases). Germline loops: CDR1 MNHEY, CDR2 SVGAGI. With 3 bases removed from V and 2 bases from J, the gap between germline ends came to 16 bases. The CDR3 covers 16 residues. CDR3 protein: CASSYIRAGSNYGYTF. In DNA, the CDR3 is TGTGCCAGCAGTTATATTAGGGCAGGGTCCAACTATGGCTACACCTTC.

The chain is built from TRBV5-1 and TRBJ1-6; tentatively, D is TRBD1 (6 bases). Trimming shortened V by 4 bases and J by 7 bases, and 18 bases separated the two germline ends. The CDR3 extends over 16 amino acids. From germline, CDR1 is SGHRS and CDR2 YFSETQ. This chain's CDR3 is CASSRTPGQGNSPLHF. CDR3 sequence (DNA): TGCGCCAGCAGCCGAACCCCGGGACAAGGGAATTCACCCCTCCACTTT.

This clone was seen a single time. The chain carries TRBV5-1 and TRBJ2-5, with 13 bases matching TRBD2. The CDR3 covers 15 residues. V lost 3 bases, J lost 3 bases, and 2 bases stayed unmatched. CDR1 and CDR2 from the germline V gene are SGHRS and YFSETQ. CDR3 bases: TGCGCCAGCAGCTCCGGGACTAGCGGGGAAGAGACCCAGTACTTC. Translating it yields CASSSGTSGEETQYF.

V usage is TRBV2 and J usage is TRBJ1-1; D is uncertain. V shed 4 bases and J shed 0 bases, with 12 bases lying between them. Germline V CDR1 and CDR2: SNHLY, FYNNEI. CDR3 length equals 15 residues. The CDR3 protein is CASSATHTVNTEAFF. DNA of the CDR3: TGTGCCAGCAGTGCAACACATACAGTGAACACTGAAGCTTTCTTT.

This clone was seen only a few times. This sequence joins TRBV10-3 and TRBJ1-2, with D possibly being TRBD1 (6 bases). Germline V CDR1 and CDR2: ENHRY, SYGVKD. This CDR3 has 13 residues. V dropped 2 bases and J dropped 5 bases, with 9 bases sitting between them. CDR3 sequence: CAISETGRYGYTF. The DNA for the CDR3 is TGTGCCATCAGTGAGACAGGGCGGTATGGCTACACCTTC.

The chain carries TRBV30 and TRBJ2-7; D is undetermined. The CDR3 sequence is 12 residues long. V shed 0 bases and J shed 6 bases, with 9 bases lying between them. Germline CDR1 reads GTSNPN; CDR2 reads SVGIG (reference sequence). CDR3 amino acids: CAWSVVFSEQYF. As DNA, the CDR3 is TGTGCCTGGAGTGTCGTTTTCAGCGAGCAGTACTTC.

This clone was detected only a few times. The chain joins TRBV7-8 to TRBJ1-2; TRBD1 agrees at 7 bases. The CDR3 runs 15 residues. Trimming removed 6 bases from V and 4 bases from J; junction bases left unmatched: 11. Looked up from germline, CDR1 is SGHVS and CDR2 is FQNEAQ. CDR3 DNA sequence: TGTGCCAGCAGTTTTCGGACAGGCCTGTTCTATGGCTACACCTTC. Encoded protein: CASSFRTGLFYGYTF.

Only a few counts were recorded for this clone. V is TRBV5-4 and J is TRBJ1-1; 7 bases are a match to TRBD1. CDR1 and CDR2 from the germline V gene are SGHNT and YYREEE (reference sequence). V trimming: 4 bases; J trimming: 4 bases; junction bases outside the gene matches: 4. This CDR3 region has 13 residues. The CDR3 is CASSPAGGTEAFF. The CDR3 DNA reads as TGTGCCAGCAGCCCCGCAGGGGGCACTGAAGCTTTCTTT.

As DNA, the CDR3 is TGTGCCATAAAGCACGGGGGTCATGGCTACACCTTC. It specifies CAIKHGGHGYTF. J is TRBJ1-2 and V is TRBV11-2; possibly TRBD1 for D (5 bases). Per the germline V gene, CDR1 is SGHAT and CDR2 is FQNNGV. The CDR3 sequence is 12 residues long. V was clipped by 10 bases and J by 6 bases, with 15 bases between them.